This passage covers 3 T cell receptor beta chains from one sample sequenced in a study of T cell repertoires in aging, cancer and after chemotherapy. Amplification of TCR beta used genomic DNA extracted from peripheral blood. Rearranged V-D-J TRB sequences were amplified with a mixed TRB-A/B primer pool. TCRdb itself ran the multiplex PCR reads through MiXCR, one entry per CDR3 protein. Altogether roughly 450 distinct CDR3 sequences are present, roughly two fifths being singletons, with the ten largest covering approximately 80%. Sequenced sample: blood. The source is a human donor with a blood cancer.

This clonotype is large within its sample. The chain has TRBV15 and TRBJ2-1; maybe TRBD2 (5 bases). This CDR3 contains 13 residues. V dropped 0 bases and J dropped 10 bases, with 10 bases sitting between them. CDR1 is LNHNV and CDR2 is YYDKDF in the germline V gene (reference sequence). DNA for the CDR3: TGTGCCACCAGCAGAGATAAGCGGTTGGAGCAGTTCTTC. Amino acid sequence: CATSRDKRLEQFF.

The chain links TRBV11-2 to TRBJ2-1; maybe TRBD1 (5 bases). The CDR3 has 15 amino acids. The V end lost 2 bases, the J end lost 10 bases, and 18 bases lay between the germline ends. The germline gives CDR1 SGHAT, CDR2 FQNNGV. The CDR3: CASSLKTADGLEQFF. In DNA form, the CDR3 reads TGTGCCAGCAGCTTAAAGACAGCCGATGGGCTAGAGCAGTTCTTC.

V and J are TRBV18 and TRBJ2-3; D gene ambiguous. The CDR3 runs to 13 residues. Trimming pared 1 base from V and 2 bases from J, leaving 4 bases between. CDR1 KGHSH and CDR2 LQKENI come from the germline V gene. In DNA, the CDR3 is TGTGCCAGCTCACCACGAAACACAGATACGCAGTATTTT. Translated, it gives CASSPRNTDTQYF.